A selection of T cell receptor beta chains follows, all from one sample in a study of cytomegalovirus exposure and HLA in healthy donors. Sequencing was performed with immunoSEQ multiplex PCR; in TCRdb, only in-frame clones are kept and a portion is missing. The sample includes about 140,000 clones, about 84% of them seen just once. The material sequenced was PBMCs. The receptors originated from a man aged 45-65 years in good health and CMV-seronegative. Each CDR3 is given with its conserved first and last residue. Fields, in order: clone size, J gene, D gene, CDR3 length, V gene, CDR3 protein, CDR3 DNA. A D gene is named only where the DNA matches it firmly. Clone size is shown for a subset of rows, as once, few, many or a class of expanded clone.

>NA|TRBJ2-1|NA|16|TRBV28
CASTLRGRAVYNEQFF
TGTGCCAGCACCTTGAGAGGGAGAGCTGTCTACAATGAGCAGTTCTTC
>NA|TRBJ1-1|NA|15|TRBV19
CASSIIGGGNTEAFF
TGTGCCAGTAGTATAATTGGGGGGGGTAACACTGAAGCTTTCTTT
>NA|TRBJ2-1|NA|15|TRBV5-4
CASSLDLSSYNEQFF
TGTGCCAGCAGCTTGGACTTGAGCTCCTACAATGAGCAGTTCTTC
>NA|TRBJ2-7|NA|13|TRBV30
CAWAQDSSYEQYF
TGTGCCTGGGCCCAAGATAGCTCCTACGAGCAGTACTTC
>NA|TRBJ2-7|TRBD1|15|TRBV4-2
CASTKAGTGVSEQYF
TGTGCCAGCACCAAAGCCGGGACAGGGGTTTCCGAGCAGTACTTC
>NA|TRBJ2-7|TRBD1|14|TRBV5-1
CASSLQGQNYEQYF
TGCGCCAGCAGCTTACAGGGACAGAACTACGAGCAGTACTTC
>NA|TRBJ2-1|NA|14|TRBV11-2
CASSPLQTYNEQFF
TGTGCCAGCAGCCCCCTCCAGACCTACAATGAGCAGTTCTTC
>once|TRBJ2-7|TRBD2|15|TRBV2
CASNGLAGTTYEQYF
TGTGCCAGCAATGGACTAGCGGGAACAACCTACGAGCAGTACTTC
>once|TRBJ1-1|NA|14|TRBV5-1
CASSASAGNTEAFF
TGCGCCAGCAGCGCCTCAGCGGGGAACACTGAAGCTTTCTTT
>NA|TRBJ2-7|NA|16|TRBV27
CASSLSVRGDHYEQYF
TGTGCCAGCAGTTTATCGGTCAGGGGGGATCACTACGAGCAGTACTTC
>NA|TRBJ1-1|NA|12|TRBV2
CATSSLNTEAFF
TGTGCCACCTCGTCCCTGAACACTGAAGCTTTCTTT
>NA|TRBJ1-2|NA|14|TRBV11-3
CASSLASTDYGYTF
TGTGCCAGCAGCTTAGCCTCTACCGACTATGGCTACACCTTC
>NA|TRBJ2-7|TRBD1|15|TRBV5-1
CASSLGQGISYEQYF
TGCGCCAGCAGCTTGGGACAGGGGATCTCCTACGAGCAGTACTTC
>NA|TRBJ2-4|NA|17|TRBV7-9
CASSLVVGAGSKNIQYF
TGTGCCAGCAGCTTAGTCGTGGGGGCTGGGTCCAAAAACATTCAGTACTTC
>few|TRBJ1-5|TRBD1|17|TRBV28
CASSFSGQGWRNQPQHF
TGTGCCAGCAGTTTCTCAGGACAGGGTTGGAGGAATCAGCCCCAGCATTTT
>NA|TRBJ1-2|NA|13|TRBV30
CAWSLDSDYGYTF
TGTGCCTGGAGTCTCGACAGTGACTATGGCTACACCTTC
>NA|TRBJ1-2|NA|12|TRBV2
CASRRETYGYTF
TGTGCCAGCAGGAGGGAGACCTATGGCTACACCTTC
>NA|TRBJ2-1|TRBD1|16|TRBV6-5
CASSYSDRGQFGEQFF
TGTGCCAGCAGTTACTCCGACAGGGGGCAGTTCGGTGAGCAGTTCTTC
>NA|TRBJ2-7|TRBD1|13|TRBV7-8
CASSRTGFYEQYF
TGTGCCAGCAGTCGGACAGGGTTCTACGAGCAGTACTTC
>NA|TRBJ1-5|NA|15|TRBV2
CASSEARGPNQPQHF
TGTGCCAGCAGTGAAGCGCGGGGGCCCAATCAGCCCCAGCATTTT
>NA|TRBJ1-1|NA|13|TRBV6-5
CASSYRPKTEAFF
TGTGCCAGCAGTTACCGCCCTAAGACTGAAGCTTTCTTT
>NA|TRBJ1-2|NA|12|TRBV2
CASSEYRVGYTF
TGTGCCAGCAGTGAATACAGGGTAGGCTACACCTTC
>few|TRBJ2-2|NA|17|TRBV4-1
CASSLPVGGPLAGELFF
TGCGCCAGCAGCCTCCCTGTCGGGGGGCCCCTTGCCGGGGAGCTGTTTTTT